Following are 14 T cell receptor beta chains from one sample sequenced in a study of cytomegalovirus exposure and HLA in healthy donors. Vbeta (60) and Jbeta (13) primers were used in the PCR. This table comes from immunoSEQ multiplex PCR, and its TCRdb copy is limited to in-frame clones, with some not included. The table records about 89,000 clones, 65% to 80% of them present only once. The specimen was PBMCs. The origin of the receptors is a man younger than 40 in good health and CMV-seropositive.

V gene TRBV7-2 combines with J gene TRBJ1-1, with D possibly being TRBD1 (6 bases). CDR3 size: 15 residues. Germline V lookup: CDR1 SGHTA, CDR2 FQGNSA. Trimming cost V 0 bases and J 0 bases, with 8 bases left between them. The CDR3 loop is CASSLATGMNTEAFF. For the CDR3, the DNA is TGTGCCAGCAGCTTAGCCACAGGGATGAACACTGAAGCTTTCTTT.

The rearrangement joins TRBV15 to TRBJ2-1; TRBD1 is a possible D gene (6 bases). The germline V gene has CDR1 LNHNV and CDR2 YYDKDF (reference sequence). The CDR3 is 15 residues long. Deletions cut 0 bases from V and 1 base from J, with 7 bases between. CDR3: CATSREQGSYNEQFF. The CDR3 DNA is TGTGCCACCAGCAGAGAACAGGGTTCCTACAATGAGCAGTTCTTC.

This chain joins TRBV7-3 and TRBJ2-7, with no clear D. V lost 2 bases to trimming and J lost 7 bases, with 12 bases between them. CDR1 and CDR2 (germline): SGHTA, FQGTGA. The CDR3 extends over 13 amino acids. The CDR3 protein is CASSLVPGREQYF. The CDR3 bases are TGTGCCAGCAGCTTAGTTCCAGGCAGGGAGCAGTACTTC.

CDR3 region: CASSNTGGWGPNTEAFF. As DNA, the CDR3 is TGTGCCAGCAGCAATACAGGCGGATGGGGGCCGAACACTGAAGCTTTCTTT. The chain is built from TRBV7-9 and TRBJ1-1, with D possibly being TRBD1 (6 bases). The CDR3 covers 17 residues. V was pared by 5 bases and J by 1 base, with 20 bases between. Looked up from germline, CDR1 is SEHNR and CDR2 is FQNEAQ (reference sequence).

The chain carries TRBV6-1 and TRBJ2-2, with a tentative D call TRBD2 (7 bases). Trimming shortened V by 4 bases and J by 5 bases, and 17 bases separated the two germline ends. This CDR3 comprises 16 residues. The V gene's germline CDR1 is MNHNS and CDR2 SASEGT. The CDR3 DNA follows: TGTGCCAGCAGTGCAATCTGGGGGAGGGGGACCGGGGAGCTGTTTTTT. This gives the protein CASSAIWGRGTGELFF.

This sequence joins TRBV28 and TRBJ2-7, with D possibly being TRBD1 (6 bases). The CDR3 loop spans 14 amino acids. Between the trimmed V and J ends, which lost 3 bases and 5 bases, there was a span of 14 bases. The germline CDR1 and CDR2 sequences are MDHEN and SYDVKM. The CDR3 is CASSFAGAQHEQYF. CDR3 DNA sequence: TGTGCCAGCAGTTTCGCAGGGGCGCAGCACGAGCAGTACTTC.

The gene calls are TRBV6-1 and TRBJ1-6; TRBD1 agrees at 9 bases. There are 15 residues in the CDR3. V was pared by 10 bases and J by 7 bases, with 11 bases of the junction left unmatched. Germline CDR1 MNHNS, CDR2 SASEGT. This chain's CDR3 is CATPHRQGENSPLHF. The CDR3 DNA is TGTGCCACCCCCCACCGACAGGGGGAGAATTCACCCCTCCACTTT.

This clone was seen only once. The chain is built from TRBV6-5 and TRBJ2-2, with D perhaps matching TRBD1 (7 bases). Germline CDR1 reads MNHEY; CDR2 reads SVGAGI. This CDR3 contains 16 residues. Trimming stripped 0 bases from V and 3 bases from J, with 11 bases between. The CDR3 DNA reads TGTGCCAGCAGTTACTCCGGCAGGGGGGACACCGGGGAGCTGTTTTTT. This gives the protein CASSYSGRGDTGELFF.

CDR3 coding DNA: TGCGCCAGCAGCCAAGGGAGCTCCTACAATGAGCAGTTCTTC. Translated: CASSQGSSYNEQFF. The chain joins TRBV4-3 to TRBJ2-1; D call uncertain. The germline gives CDR1 LGHNA, CDR2 YSLEER. There are 14 residues in the CDR3. The V gene lost 1 base and the J gene lost 0 bases, with 4 bases spanning the gap.

The chain uses TRBV5-1 and TRBJ1-6; TRBD1 matches at 8 bases. The V gene end was trimmed by 7 bases and the J gene end by 7 bases; junction bases not matched to a gene: 10. The CDR3 runs to 15 residues. The V gene's germline CDR1 is SGHRS and CDR2 YFSETQ. The CDR3 here is CASRGAGQANSPLHF. In DNA form, the CDR3 reads TGCGCCAGCCGCGGAGCGGGACAGGCAAATTCACCCCTCCACTTT.

The V gene is TRBV10-3, the J gene TRBJ2-7, with D possibly matching TRBD2 (6 bases). The CDR3 runs to 14 residues. Trimming took 3 bases from V and 0 from J, leaving 9 bases between them. In germline, CDR1 is ENHRY, CDR2 SYGVKD. CDR3 region: CAISDPGVSYEQYF. CDR3 nucleotides: TGTGCCATCAGTGATCCGGGGGTCTCCTACGAGCAGTACTTC.

V and J are TRBV27 and TRBJ1-5; TRBD1 agrees at 7 bases. Per germline, CDR1 MNHEY and CDR2 SMNVEV (reference sequence). Trimming at V came to 0 bases and at J to 5 bases, leaving 13 bases not matched to a gene. The CDR3 consists of 18 residues. CDR3 coding DNA: TGTGCCAGCAGTTTATCGTGGGGAACAGGGGATTATTATCAGCCCCAGCATTTT. As protein: CASSLSWGTGDYYQPQHF.

The chain links TRBV30 to TRBJ1-2, with TRBD1 as a possible D gene (6 bases). The CDR3 contains 14 residues. Germline-derived CDR1 and CDR2 are GTSNPN and SVGIG (reference sequence). Trimming cost V 0 bases and J 8 bases, with 16 bases left between them. CDR3 bases: TGTGCCTGGAGTGTACTTGGGGGGGCGGGGGGCTACACCTTC. Translating it yields CAWSVLGGAGGYTF.

The chain joins TRBV5-1 to TRBJ1-2; TRBD1 agrees at 8 bases. Germline loops: CDR1 SGHRS, CDR2 YFSETQ. The CDR3 totals 13 residues. Germline trimming cut 4 bases from V and 7 bases from J; bases unmatched to any gene: 6. This chain's CDR3 is CASSPGQGFGYTF. The CDR3, as DNA: TGCGCCAGCAGCCCAGGACAGGGTTTTGGCTACACCTTC.